This TCR beta chain derives from a study of blood T cell repertoires in COVID-19. As processed by the authors: For nucleated cells, counts were estimated from reference gene primer amplification. The data were produced by immunoSEQ multiplex PCR, yet TCRdb's version contains in-frame clones alone and is incomplete. The DNA gave D and trimming, while V, J and clone size come from that table. The repertoire holds a few hundred thousand clones, with around 92% as singletons. A Seattle source enrolled patients during active infection and followed them longitudinally. The V gene lost 3 bases and the J gene lost 2 bases, with 11 bases spanning the gap. CDR1 GTSNPN and CDR2 SVGIG come from the germline V gene (reference sequence). This CDR3 comprises 14 residues.

What was sequenced was peripheral blood. The source is a woman aged 25 to 39 with COVID-19, enrolled during active disease. The chain is built from TRBV30 and TRBJ2-1, with a weak D call TRBD2 (5 bases). The chain's CDR3 is CAWRGLSTYNEQFF. The CDR3 nucleotides are TGTGCCTGGAGAGGACTGTCGACCTACAATGAGCAGTTCTTC.